Listed below are T cell receptor beta chains from one sample, sequenced in a study of blood T cell repertoires in COVID-19. The table came from immunoSEQ multiplex PCR; TCRdb's copy has only in-frame clones and leaves some out. This sample yields about 150,000 clones, of which 85% to 90% are seen a single time; 15% belongs to the top ten. The sample was peripheral blood. Receptor source: a middle-aged woman with acute or convalescent COVID-19. Each CDR3 is given without its conserved first and last residue.

v_call cdr3_aa
TRBV12-3/TRBV12-4 ASSSPGYYEQY
TRBV4-1 ASSQPRTSLSEQY
TRBV5-4 ASSPGTSGGAGIISEQF
TRBV9 ASSGTSGGVIDTQY
TRBV7-2 ASSSAPQGSAF
TRBV30 AWSETSAYNEQF
TRBV3-1/TRBV3-2 ASSQERLSGANVLT
TRBV28 ASSYRQGFTDTQY
TRBV18 ASSPAAYEQY
TRBV30 AWSVGTGGRNTQY
TRBV7-6 ASSLEYAADTEAF
TRBV5-1 ASSSTRDRYGYT
TRBV14 ASSPARRGTYEQY
TRBV21-1 ASPDADRGLYEQY
TRBV2 ASSRQRNEQY
TRBV7-9 ASSPTGGGTEAF
TRBV7-7 ASARTGTDNEQF
TRBV18 ASSPGLAGVRQETQY
TRBV7-9 ASSKTSGEYTDTQY
TRBV19 ASSWGQTPSYGYT
TRBV5-4 ASSPGGTGLREQY
TRBV28 ASPASNRGSTEAF
TRBV3-1/TRBV3-2 ASSPYLPQGAYGYEQY
TRBV10-3 AISVGAVNYGYT
TRBV27 ASSYTGFTEAF
TRBV4-2 ASSHEAPQTTDTQY
TRBV6-5 ASSYGTGGGGAEAF
TRBV13 ASSRTGLSYSPLH
TRBV15 ATNSLRGNTEAF
TRBV30 AWSGGGEETQY
TRBV5-1 ASSFGRTSGSGTDTQY
TRBV7-9 ASSLAPPGAGQSYEQY
TRBV30 AWSVMGLPYEQY
TRBV6-2/TRBV6-3 ASSYGSGGLQETQY
TRBV11-2 ASSFGQGAPNQPQH
TRBV5-5 ASSNTGGYGGELF
TRBV24-1 ATSVDRDYGYT
TRBV12-3/TRBV12-4 ATREPSYNEQF
TRBV5-1 ASSLDGAENYGYT
TRBV3-1/TRBV3-2 ASSLKTGQSWRNEKLF
TRBV30 AWSARLAGVYNEQF
TRBV4-1 ASSQIYPGFYEQY
TRBV28 ASSPGTSGGEEQF
TRBV30 AWSTQRGAF
TRBV18 ASSLERASSYEQY
TRBV21-1 ASFLRTTSENNEQF
TRBV5-1 ASSLAGGSGGYT